This entry lists 21 T cell receptor beta chains sequenced from one sample in a study of T cells in Graves' hyperthyroidism and ophthalmopathy. TCR beta CDR3 regions were amplified from RNA. An initial round of RT-PCR targeting the TCR CDR3 relied on the HTBI primer set. TCRdb used MiXCR to reprocess the multiplex PCR reads, holding one entry per CDR3 protein. Of 650,000 to 850,000 distinct CDR3 sequences listed, approximately 18% are singletons. Sequences were obtained from blood. The source of these receptors is a woman aged 50 to 65 with Graves' hyperthyroidism that later progressed to Graves' ophthalmopathy.

The chain is built from TRBV29-1 and TRBJ2-1, with 8 bases fitting TRBD1. The CDR3 contains 12 residues. Germline-derived CDR1 and CDR2 are SQVTM and ANQGSEA. V shed 3 bases and J 8 bases; nucleotides not matched to a gene: 3. The CDR3 region is CSVDRGQDEQFF. CDR3 DNA: TGCAGCGTTGACAGGGGGCAAGATGAGCAGTTCTTC.

This clonotype was counted only a few times. V and J are TRBV7-2 and TRBJ1-4; perhaps TRBD1 as D (5 bases). The V end lost 0 bases, the J end lost 8 bases, and 10 bases lay between the germline ends. In germline, CDR1 is SGHTA, CDR2 FQGNSA. This CDR3 has 14 residues. CDR3 region: CASSLAGVWEKLFF. In DNA form, the CDR3 reads TGTGCCAGCAGCTTAGCGGGGGTTTGGGAAAAACTGTTTTTT.

V usage is TRBV6-1 and J usage is TRBJ2-1; TRBD2 agrees at 9 bases. The CDR3 loop spans 15 amino acids. The V gene end was trimmed by 9 bases and the J gene end by 2 bases; junction bases not matched to a gene: 8. The V gene's germline CDR1 is MNHNS and CDR2 SASEGT. CDR3 bases: TGTGCCAGTAGAAAGAGCGGGGGGACCTACAATGAGCAGTTCTTC. Protein: CASRKSGGTYNEQFF.

CDR3: CASLRREGGYGEKLFF. The DNA of the CDR3 is TGTGCCAGCCTTCGCAGGGAGGGTGGATATGGAGAAAAACTGTTTTTT. The gene calls are TRBV5-6 and TRBJ1-4, with D possibly matching TRBD1 (5 bases). Germline CDR1 and CDR2: SGHDT and YYEEEE. The CDR3 loop spans 16 amino acids. Trimming stripped 7 bases from V and 8 bases from J, with 24 bases between.

This chain's CDR3 is CASRPWTGNEKLFF. The CDR3 DNA sequence: TGTGCCAGCAGACCCTGGACGGGGAATGAAAAACTGTTTTTT. This chain connects TRBV5-5 to TRBJ1-4; no definite D call. V was shortened by 5 bases and J by 5 bases, with 13 bases between the two germline ends. From germline, CDR1 is SGHKS and CDR2 YYEKEE (reference sequence). The CDR3 sequence is 14 residues long.

This clonotype has at least ten counts. The chain carries TRBV7-9 and TRBJ2-7; D is unclear. The CDR3 has 12 amino acids. The germline gives CDR1 SEHNR, CDR2 FQNEAQ (reference sequence). V was pared by 5 bases and J by 6 bases, with 11 bases between. CDR3 sequence (DNA): TGTGCCAGCAGCCCCCTCTCGGGCGAGCAGTACTTC. Protein: CASSPLSGEQYF.

This clonotype was seen only a few times. The chain carries TRBV12-3 or TRBV12-4 and TRBJ2-1; the D is unclear. The length of the CDR3 is 11 residues. V gave up 10 bases and J gave up 7 bases, with 11 bases separating them. The CDR3 region has the DNA TGTGCCAACGCCGGGTGGAATGAGCAGTTCTTC. Residues: CANAGWNEQFF.

This clonotype was seen repeatedly, ten times or more. The rearrangement joins TRBV13 to TRBJ2-7; D is unresolved. This CDR3 is 11 amino acids long. V lost 1 base and J 5 bases, leaving 3 bases between the germline ends. Per the germline V gene, CDR1 is PRHDT and CDR2 is FYEKMQ (reference sequence). CDR3 protein: CASSLVHEQYF. The CDR3, as DNA: TGTGCCAGCAGCTTAGTTCACGAGCAGTACTTC. The entire variable domain, with the rest obtained from reference TRBV13 and TRBJ2-7, is as follows: AAGVIQSPRHLIKEKRETATLKCYPIPRHDTVYWYQQGPGQDPQFLISFYEKMQSDKGSIPDRFSAQQFSDYHSELNMSSLELGDSALYFCASSLVHEQYFGPGTRLTVT.

The V and J genes are TRBV7-8 and TRBJ2-3, with a tentative D call TRBD2 (7 bases). CDR3 length: 16 residues. Trimming removed 1 base at V and 4 bases at J, with 15 bases between. Germline CDR1 SGHVS, CDR2 FQNEAQ. CDR3 protein: CASSLEGGPPPDTQYF. In DNA form, the CDR3 reads TGTGCCAGCAGCTTAGAGGGGGGGCCGCCTCCAGATACGCAGTATTTT.

This clonotype was counted a few times. V and J are TRBV20-1 and TRBJ2-1, with TRBD1 identical over 7 bases. This CDR3 has 13 residues. Germline CDR1 reads DFQATT; CDR2 reads SNEGSKA (reference sequence). The V segment lost 6 bases and the J segment 5 bases; nucleotides outside the gene matches: 7. In DNA form, the CDR3 reads TGCAGTGCGCGACGGGACAGAGACAATGAGCAGTTCTTC. Its protein product is CSARRDRDNEQFF.

In this sample, this clonotype turned up a few times. The chain carries TRBV7-9 and TRBJ1-1; D gene unclear. Trimming took off 5 bases at V and 2 bases at J, with 18 bases between the two ends. Germline loops: CDR1 SEHNR, CDR2 FQNEAQ (reference sequence). This CDR3 contains 16 residues. This CDR3 reads CASSVYRIGYNTEAFF. For the CDR3, the DNA is TGTGCCAGCAGCGTCTACCGTATAGGGTACAACACTGAAGCTTTCTTT.

This clonotype was seen many times. This chain uses TRBV29-1 with TRBJ2-2; the D gene is possibly TRBD2 (7 bases). Germline-derived CDR1 and CDR2 are SQVTM and ANQGSEA. The CDR3 length is 14 residues. V lost 6 bases, J lost 1 base, and 12 bases lay in between. The CDR3, as DNA: TGCAGCGTGGGGGGGACAAGGAACACCGGGGAGCTGTTTTTT. Amino acid sequence: CSVGGTRNTGELFF.

The chain links TRBV11-2 to TRBJ2-2; 9 nucleotides match TRBD2. V gave up 0 bases and J gave up 7 bases; unmatched junction bases: 12. Germline-derived CDR1 and CDR2 are SGHAT and FQNNGV. The CDR3 runs 18 residues. The CDR3 bases are TGTGCCAGCAGCTTAGATTTGGTTGTAGCGGGGGCCGTCGGGGAGCTGTTTTTT. Amino acids: CASSLDLVVAGAVGELFF.

Many counts were recorded for this clonotype. The rearrangement joins TRBV20-1 to TRBJ1-2, with TRBD1 matching 8 bases. Germline loops: CDR1 DFQATT, CDR2 SNEGSKA (reference sequence). Germline trimming cut 3 bases from V and 7 bases from J; bases unmatched to any gene: 13. The CDR3 runs to 15 residues. The chain's CDR3 is CSASPRDRFLGGYTF. Here the CDR3 DNA reads TGCAGTGCTAGCCCCCGGGACAGGTTCTTGGGTGGCTACACCTTC.

At least ten counts were recorded for this clonotype. This chain connects TRBV6-1 to TRBJ1-1, with 8 positions matching TRBD1. V lost 4 bases, J lost 11 bases, and 12 bases stayed unmatched. Germline CDR1 is MNHNS and CDR2 is SASEGT. The CDR3 contains 14 residues. The CDR3 sequence: CASSVYRDRPSAFF. The CDR3 DNA reads as TGTGCCAGCAGTGTCTACCGGGACAGGCCTTCGGCTTTCTTT.

The sample holds a few counts of this clonotype. The chain uses TRBV9 and TRBJ1-2; a possible D gene is TRBD1 (6 bases). CDR3 size: 15 residues. Germline V gene lookup returns CDR1 SGDLS and CDR2 YYNGEE. Trimming removed 0 bases from V and 4 bases from J, with 13 bases in between. DNA for the CDR3: TGTGCCAGCAGCGTAGATGGGGGGCGCGGCTATGGCTACACCTTC. Translated, it gives CASSVDGGRGYGYTF.

The rearrangement joins TRBV5-1 to TRBJ2-1; 10 positions match TRBD2. The CDR3 extends over 15 amino acids. V shed 4 bases, J shed 7 bases, and the junction held 8 bases outside the gene matches. Germline V CDR1 and CDR2: SGHRS, YFSETQ. The CDR3: CASSVSGGTFNEQFF. CDR3 coding DNA: TGCGCCAGCAGCGTTAGCGGGGGGACCTTTAATGAGCAGTTCTTC.

This clonotype showed up just a few times. The chain employs TRBV19 and TRBJ1-1; D is ambiguous. Germline CDR1 LNHDA, CDR2 SQIVND (reference sequence). V lost 3 bases and J lost 3, with 14 bases in between. This CDR3 contains 15 residues. The CDR3 sequence: CASSIESQPYTEAFF. The CDR3 bases are TGTGCCAGTAGTATTGAGAGTCAGCCGTACACTGAAGCTTTCTTT. Full variable domain (outside the CDR3, taken from reference TRBV19 and TRBJ1-1): DGGITQSPKYLFRKEGQNVTLSCEQNLNHDAMYWYRQDPGQGLRLIYYSQIVNDFQKGDIAEGYSVSREKKESFPLTVTSAQKNPTAFYLCASSIESQPYTEAFFGQGTRLTVV.

The table lists this clonotype with many counts. The chain carries TRBV20-1 and TRBJ2-5; 11 positions agree with TRBD2. The germline CDR1 and CDR2 sequences are DFQATT and SNEGSKA (reference sequence). There are 15 residues in the CDR3. V trimming: 6 bases; J trimming: 7 bases; junction bases outside the gene matches: 13. This CDR3 reads CSAAYSGGAPGTQYF. CDR3 nucleotide sequence: TGCAGTGCCGCTTATAGCGGGGGGGCTCCCGGGACCCAGTACTTC.

Only a few counts were recorded for this clonotype. J is TRBJ1-1 and V is TRBV12-3 or TRBV12-4; no clear D gene. The germline V and J ends were trimmed by 2 bases and 3 bases, with 10 bases remaining between them. The CDR3 loop spans 14 amino acids. CDR3 residues: CASSLSLVYTEAFF. In DNA form, the CDR3 reads TGTGCCAGCAGTTTATCATTGGTTTACACTGAAGCTTTCTTT.

V is TRBV7-2 and J is TRBJ2-7; possibly TRBD2 for D (5 bases). This CDR3 comprises 16 residues. Deletions cut 2 bases from V and 2 bases from J, with 16 bases between. Germline CDR1 is SGHTA and CDR2 is FQGNSA. CDR3 DNA: TGTGCCAGCAGCTTAAGGGCCGGGGTTGGAGCCTACGAGCAGTACTTC. It specifies CASSLRAGVGAYEQYF.